Presented here are 3 T cell receptor beta chains from one specimen sequenced in a study of blood T cell repertoires in COVID-19. The repertoire was sequenced with immunoSEQ multiplex PCR; TCRdb's copy has only in-frame clones and lacks some. The sample lists approximately 300,000 clones; around nine tenths were seen once. Specimen: peripheral blood. These receptors came from a man in his forties or fifties with acute or convalescent COVID-19.

V usage is TRBV5-4 and J usage is TRBJ2-2; 8 positions match TRBD1. The germline V gene has CDR1 SGHNT and CDR2 YYREEE (reference sequence). This CDR3 has 16 amino acids. The trim removed 1 base at V and 3 bases at J, leaving 5 bases unmatched. The CDR3 DNA follows: TGTGCCAGCAGCTTGAGGGGACAGGTGGACACCGGGGAGCTGTTTTTT. Residues: CASSLRGQVDTGELFF.

The genes are TRBV2 and TRBJ1-6; D gene unclear. Trimming took off 0 bases at V and 0 bases at J, with 9 bases between the two ends. Germline CDR1 is SNHLY and CDR2 is FYNNEI. This CDR3 has 17 residues. In DNA, the CDR3 is TGTGCCAGCAGTGAAGCGCTTGGGAGCTCCTATAATTCACCCCTCCACTTT. Protein product: CASSEALGSSYNSPLHF.

The chain employs TRBV5-4 and TRBJ2-5, with D perhaps matching TRBD1 (6 bases). Deletions cut 4 bases from V and 1 base from J, with 17 bases between. This CDR3 is built from 16 residues. Germline CDR1 and CDR2: SGHNT and YYREEE (reference sequence). CDR3 region: CASSRRQAGVQETQYF. In nucleotides, the CDR3 is TGTGCCAGCAGCCGCCGACAGGCAGGGGTCCAAGAGACCCAGTACTTC.